A single sample is the source of the 16 T cell receptor beta chains below, sequenced in a study of T cell repertoires in cytomegalovirus infection. Via MiXCR, TCRdb re-called the reads, giving one row per CDR3 protein. Here the sample spans under 95,000 distinct CDR3 sequences, 3% to 4.5% being singletons. The sample taken for sequencing was PBMCs. The source is a human donor in good health (CMV status not recorded). Some clones in this sample may be carry-over from other donors' samples.

This clonotype was counted many times. The J gene is TRBJ2-2, the V gene TRBV12-5; 8 bases agree with TRBD1. This CDR3 is built from 15 residues. CDR1 LGHNT and CDR2 FRNRAP come from the germline V gene. V shed 5 bases, J shed 3 bases, and the junction held 5 bases outside the gene matches. The CDR3 loop is CASGEGQGDTGELFF. In nucleotides, the CDR3 is TGTGCTAGTGGTGAAGGACAGGGCGACACCGGGGAGCTGTTTTTT.

The sample holds many counts of this clonotype. V and J are TRBV7-2 and TRBJ2-5, with D possibly TRBD2 on 5 matching bases. The germline V gene has CDR1 SGHTA and CDR2 FQGNSA. The CDR3 covers 16 residues. The V gene lost 1 base and the J gene lost 0 bases, with 12 bases spanning the gap. CDR3 sequence: CASSLVASLDQETQYF. Here the CDR3 DNA reads TGTGCCAGCAGCTTAGTTGCTAGCCTGGACCAAGAGACCCAGTACTTC.

This clonotype appeared many times. The CDR3 reads CASSLKAGRGAQYF. The CDR3 DNA follows: TGTGCCAGCAGCTTAAAAGCAGGTCGTGGGGCGCAGTACTTC. The gene calls are TRBV7-2 and TRBJ2-7; TRBD1 is a possible D gene (5 bases). The CDR3 runs to 14 residues. The V end lost 2 bases, the J end lost 9 bases, and 17 bases lay between the germline ends. Germline-derived CDR1 and CDR2 are SGHTA and FQGNSA.

The CDR3: CASSLGTDYYEQYF. For the CDR3, the DNA is TGTGCCAGCAGTTTAGGGACAGACTACTACGAGCAGTACTTC. This chain connects TRBV12-3 or TRBV12-4 to TRBJ2-7; tentative D call: TRBD1 (6 bases). Trimming pared 1 base from V and 3 bases from J, leaving 10 bases between. The CDR3 totals 14 residues.

This clonotype was recorded at least ten times. J is TRBJ1-2 and V is TRBV6-8; 7 nucleotides align to TRBD1. CDR1 is MNHGY, CDR2 SAAAGT, per germline. CDR3 length: 14 amino acids. The junction had 8 bases not matched to a gene; V was cut back by 2 bases and J by 8 bases. This CDR3 is CASSYEGTVGGYTF. The CDR3 nucleotides are TGTGCCAGCAGTTACGAGGGGACAGTGGGCGGCTACACCTTC.

The chain uses TRBV2 and TRBJ2-3, with D possibly being TRBD1 (5 bases). The germline gives CDR1 SNHLY, CDR2 FYNNEI. Trimming shortened V by 5 bases and J by 2 bases, and 17 bases separated the two germline ends. This CDR3 spans 16 amino acids. The CDR3, as DNA: TGTGCCAGCAGTCGACAGCTCCGATCTACCACAGATACGCAGTATTTT. Translation gives CASSRQLRSTTDTQYF. Full variable domain (outside the CDR3, taken from reference TRBV2 and TRBJ2-3): EPEVTQTPSHQVTQMGQEVILRCVPISNHLYFYWYRQILGQKVEFLVSFYNNEISEKSEIFDDQFSVERPDGSNFTLKIRSTKLEDSAMYFCASSRQLRSTTDTQYFGPGTRLTVL.

This chain joins TRBV7-9 and TRBJ2-3, with TRBD2 matching 12 bases. J was trimmed by 2 bases and V by 1 base; bases with no gene match: 13. CDR1 and CDR2 (germline): SEHNR, FQNEAQ (reference sequence). The CDR3 spans 20 residues. For the CDR3, the DNA is TGTGCCAGCAGCTTAGACGTGCTAGCGGGGGGGTCTTCGGACACAGATACGCAGTATTTT. It specifies CASSLDVLAGGSSDTDTQYF.

Many counts were recorded for this clonotype. CDR3 sequence (DNA): TGTGCCAGCATTATCCCGGGGCAGAATGGCTACACCTTC. Translating it yields CASIIPGQNGYTF. The chain combines TRBV28 with TRBJ1-2; a weak D match, TRBD1 (5 bases). Germline V gene lookup returns CDR1 MDHEN and CDR2 SYDVKM. Trimming stripped 7 bases from V and 6 bases from J, with 15 bases between. This CDR3 is 13 amino acids long.

Ten or more counts support this clonotype. The J gene is TRBJ1-1, the V gene TRBV7-2, with D hard to call. This CDR3 region has 13 residues. The germline V and J ends were trimmed by 4 bases and 3 bases, with 9 bases remaining between them. Germline values: CDR1 SGHTA, CDR2 FQGNSA. The CDR3 bases are TGTGCCAGCAGCTCATATACGGACACTGAAGCTTTCTTT. It codes for CASSSYTDTEAFF.

This clonotype was observed at least ten times. The V call is TRBV5-1, the J call TRBJ1-1; D is unresolved. The ends were cut back, 0 bases at V and 0 bases at J, with 6 bases in the middle. The V gene's germline CDR1 is SGHRS and CDR2 YFSETQ. The CDR3 is 14 residues long. The chain's CDR3 is CASSLGTMNTEAFF. CDR3 coding DNA: TGCGCCAGCAGCTTGGGGACCATGAACACTGAAGCTTTCTTT.

This clonotype was detected many times. The chain employs TRBV7-3 and TRBJ2-1; 8 nucleotides align to TRBD2. The CDR3 sequence is 15 residues long. The J segment lost 3 bases and the V segment lost 6 bases, leaving 7 bases of the junction unmatched. Germline lookup yields CDR1 SGHTA and CDR2 FQGTGA. CDR3 in DNA: TGTGCCAGCAGTCGGGGGGGACTTGACTACAATGAGCAGTTCTTC. Its translation is CASSRGGLDYNEQFF.

This clonotype appeared many times. V and J are TRBV5-6 and TRBJ1-5; 10 nucleotides line up with TRBD1. CDR1 is SGHDT, CDR2 YYEEEE, per germline. Germline trimming cut 5 bases from V and 3 bases from J; bases unmatched to any gene: 8. The CDR3 sequence is 16 residues long. The CDR3 DNA follows: TGTGCCAGCAGTGCCGGGACAGGGGATCTCAATCAGCCCCAGCATTTT. It specifies CASSAGTGDLNQPQHF.

CDR3 DNA: TGTGCCAGCAGCTTACGGGGGGGGCATGATACGCAGTATTTT. Encoded protein: CASSLRGGHDTQYF. The V and J genes are TRBV7-2 and TRBJ2-3; 8 nucleotides align to TRBD2. The CDR3 spans 14 residues. V lost 2 bases, J lost 6 bases, and 4 bases stayed unmatched. In germline, CDR1 is SGHTA, CDR2 FQGNSA.

This clonotype was recorded at least ten times. The chain has TRBV7-6 and TRBJ2-7; TRBD2 matches at 8 bases. Trimming took 0 bases from V and 4 from J; bases not matched to a gene: 8. The CDR3 contains 16 residues. Germline-derived CDR1 and CDR2 are SGHVS and FNYEAQ. This chain's CDR3 is CASSLAGTRDRYEQYF. CDR3 sequence (DNA): TGTGCCAGCAGCTTAGCTGGGACTAGGGACCGATACGAGCAGTACTTC.

Many counts were recorded for this clonotype. The chain employs TRBV7-9 and TRBJ1-3; D not certain. V was trimmed by 5 bases and J by 0 bases, leaving 11 bases between them. The CDR3 has 15 residues. Germline V gives CDR1 SEHNR, CDR2 FQNEAQ (reference sequence). The chain's CDR3 is CASSPPFFSGNTIYF. The CDR3 DNA reads as TGTGCCAGCAGCCCGCCATTTTTCTCTGGAAACACCATATATTTT.

In this sample, this clonotype turned up many times. The chain carries TRBV10-3 and TRBJ1-1; 7 bases map to TRBD1. Germline trimming cut 0 bases from V and 7 bases from J; bases unmatched to any gene: 2. CDR1 ENHRY and CDR2 SYGVKD come from the germline V gene. The CDR3 loop spans 13 amino acids. This chain's CDR3 is CAISESRGLEAFF. The CDR3 DNA is TGTGCCATCAGTGAGTCAAGGGGGCTTGAAGCTTTCTTT.